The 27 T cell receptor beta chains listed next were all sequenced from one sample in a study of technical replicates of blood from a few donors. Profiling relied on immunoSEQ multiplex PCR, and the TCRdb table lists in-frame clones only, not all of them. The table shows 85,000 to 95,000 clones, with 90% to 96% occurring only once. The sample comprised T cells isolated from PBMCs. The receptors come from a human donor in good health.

This CDR3 is CASSIERNNEQFF. CDR3 DNA: TGTGCCAGCAGCATTGAGCGAAACAATGAGCAGTTCTTC. This chain links TRBV11-3 with TRBJ2-1, with D unresolved. The V end lost 5 bases, the J end lost 5 bases, and 10 bases lay between the germline ends. CDR3 length: 13 amino acids. CDR1 and CDR2 from the germline V gene are SGHNT and YENEEA.

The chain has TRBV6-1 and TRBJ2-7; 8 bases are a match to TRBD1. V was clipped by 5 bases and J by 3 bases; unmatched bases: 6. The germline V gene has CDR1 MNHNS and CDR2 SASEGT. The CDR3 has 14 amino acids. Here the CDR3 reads CASSSGTGGYEQYF. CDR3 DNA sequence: TGTGCCAGCAGTTCCGGCACAGGGGGCTACGAGCAGTACTTC.

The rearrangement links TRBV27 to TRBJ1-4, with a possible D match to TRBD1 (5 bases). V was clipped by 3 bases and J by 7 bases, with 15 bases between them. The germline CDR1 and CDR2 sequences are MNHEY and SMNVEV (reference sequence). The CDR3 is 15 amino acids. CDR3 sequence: CASSFSGGFGEKLFF. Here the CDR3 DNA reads TGTGCCAGCAGTTTTTCCGGGGGGTTTGGTGAAAAACTGTTTTTT.

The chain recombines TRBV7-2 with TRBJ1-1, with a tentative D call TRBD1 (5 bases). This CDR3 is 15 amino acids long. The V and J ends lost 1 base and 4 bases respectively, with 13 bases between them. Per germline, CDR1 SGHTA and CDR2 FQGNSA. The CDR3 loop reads CASSLGSLRGTEAFF. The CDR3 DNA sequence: TGTGCCAGCAGCTTAGGATCTTTAAGGGGCACTGAAGCTTTCTTT.

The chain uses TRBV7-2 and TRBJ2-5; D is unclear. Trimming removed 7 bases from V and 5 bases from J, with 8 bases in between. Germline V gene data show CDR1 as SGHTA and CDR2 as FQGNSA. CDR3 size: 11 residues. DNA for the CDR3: TGTGCCAGCACCCAACAGGAGACCCAGTACTTC. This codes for CASTQQETQYF.

The CDR3 region has the DNA TGTGCCAGCAGTTACTCGGAACAGACCGACGAGCAGTACTTC. This translates into CASSYSEQTDEQYF. The chain joins TRBV6-5 to TRBJ2-7; D is uncertain. The V gene lost 0 bases and the J gene lost 5 bases, with 11 bases spanning the gap. In germline, CDR1 is MNHEY, CDR2 SVGAGI. CDR3 size: 14 residues.

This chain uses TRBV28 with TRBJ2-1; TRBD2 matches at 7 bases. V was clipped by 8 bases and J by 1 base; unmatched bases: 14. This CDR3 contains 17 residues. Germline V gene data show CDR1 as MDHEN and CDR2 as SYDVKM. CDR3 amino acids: CASGTGGLEPSYNEQFF. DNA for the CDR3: TGTGCCAGCGGAACGGGAGGTCTGGAGCCTTCCTACAATGAGCAGTTCTTC.

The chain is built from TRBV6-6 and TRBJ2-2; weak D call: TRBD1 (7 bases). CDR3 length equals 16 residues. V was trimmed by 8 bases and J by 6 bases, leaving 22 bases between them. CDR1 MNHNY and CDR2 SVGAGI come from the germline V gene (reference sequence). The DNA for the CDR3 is TGTGCCAGCTCTCCCCGGCGGCAGGGGGACTCCGGGGAGCTGTTTTTT. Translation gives CASSPRRQGDSGELFF.

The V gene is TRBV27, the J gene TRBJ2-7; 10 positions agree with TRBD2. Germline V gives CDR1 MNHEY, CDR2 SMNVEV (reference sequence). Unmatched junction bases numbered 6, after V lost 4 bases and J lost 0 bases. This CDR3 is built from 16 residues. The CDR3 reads CASSYLAGAPSYEQYF. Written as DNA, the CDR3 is TGTGCCAGCAGTTATCTAGCGGGAGCCCCCTCCTACGAGCAGTACTTC.

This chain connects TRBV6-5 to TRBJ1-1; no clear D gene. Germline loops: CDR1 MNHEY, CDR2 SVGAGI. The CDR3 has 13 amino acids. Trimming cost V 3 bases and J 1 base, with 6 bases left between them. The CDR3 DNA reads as TGTGCCAGCAGTTATGGGCGGAACACTGAAGCTTTCTTT. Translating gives CASSYGRNTEAFF.

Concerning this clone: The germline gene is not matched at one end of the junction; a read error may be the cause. CDR3 sequence (DNA): TGCAGCGTTGAAGACTCCGACAATGAGCAGTTCTTC. Residues: CSVEDSDNEQFF. This chain joins TRBV29-1 and TRBJ2-1, with unresolved D. The CDR3 spans 12 residues. Germline CDR1 and CDR2: SQVTM and ANQGSEA.

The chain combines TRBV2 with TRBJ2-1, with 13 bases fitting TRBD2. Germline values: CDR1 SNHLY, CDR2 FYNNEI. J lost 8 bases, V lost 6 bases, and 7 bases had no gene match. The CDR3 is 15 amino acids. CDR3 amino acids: CASSGTSGMGYEQFF. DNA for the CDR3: TGTGCCAGCAGCGGGACTAGCGGGATGGGTTATGAGCAGTTCTTC.

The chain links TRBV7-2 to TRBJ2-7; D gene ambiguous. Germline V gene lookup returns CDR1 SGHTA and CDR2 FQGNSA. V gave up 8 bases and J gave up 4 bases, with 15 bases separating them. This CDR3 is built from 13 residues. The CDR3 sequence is CASPAPNTYEQYF. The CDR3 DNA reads TGTGCCAGCCCCGCCCCCAATACATACGAGCAGTACTTC.

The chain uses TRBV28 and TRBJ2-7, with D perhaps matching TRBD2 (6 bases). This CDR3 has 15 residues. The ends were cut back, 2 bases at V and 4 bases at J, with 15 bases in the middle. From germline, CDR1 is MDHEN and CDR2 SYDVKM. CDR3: CASSLAPSAEYEQYF. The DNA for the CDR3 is TGTGCCAGCAGTTTAGCCCCTAGCGCCGAGTACGAGCAGTACTTC.

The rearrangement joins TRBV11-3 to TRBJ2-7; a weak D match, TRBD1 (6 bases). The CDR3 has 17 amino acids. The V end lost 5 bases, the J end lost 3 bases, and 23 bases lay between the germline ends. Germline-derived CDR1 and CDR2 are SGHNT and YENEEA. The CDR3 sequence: CASSPPRQGIRDYEQYF. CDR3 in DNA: TGTGCCAGCAGCCCCCCCCGTCAGGGGATTCGAGACTACGAGCAGTACTTC.

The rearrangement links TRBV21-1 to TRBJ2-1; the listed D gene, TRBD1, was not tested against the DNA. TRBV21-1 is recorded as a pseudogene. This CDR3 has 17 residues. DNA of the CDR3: TGTGCCAGCAGCAAAGAGACAGGGGGGAGCTCCTACAATGAGCAGTTCTTC. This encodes CASSKETGGSSYNEQFF.

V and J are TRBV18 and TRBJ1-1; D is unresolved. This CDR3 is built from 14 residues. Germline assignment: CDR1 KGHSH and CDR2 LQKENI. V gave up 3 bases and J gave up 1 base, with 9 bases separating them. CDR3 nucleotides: TGTGCCAGCTCACCTACCACAGCGAACACTGAAGCTTTCTTT. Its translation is CASSPTTANTEAFF.

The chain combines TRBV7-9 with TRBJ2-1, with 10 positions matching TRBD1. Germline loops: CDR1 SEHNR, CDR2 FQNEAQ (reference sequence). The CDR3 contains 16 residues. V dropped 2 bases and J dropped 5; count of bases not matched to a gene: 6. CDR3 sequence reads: CASSLPGTGVNNEQFF. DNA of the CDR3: TGTGCCAGCAGCTTACCCGGGACAGGGGTCAACAATGAGCAGTTCTTC. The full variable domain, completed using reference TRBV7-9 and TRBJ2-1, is DTGVSQNPRHKITKRGQNVTFRCDPISEHNRLYWYRQTLGQGPEFLTYFQNEAQLEKSRLLSDRFSAERPKGSFSTLEIQRTEQGDSAMYLCASSLPGTGVNNEQFFGPGTRLTVL.

CDR3 region: CASSLSGLSTDTQYF. The CDR3 DNA reads as TGTGCCAGCAGCCTCAGCGGGCTGAGCACAGATACGCAGTATTTT. The chain uses TRBV5-6 and TRBJ2-3; possibly TRBD2 for D (6 bases). Per the germline V gene, CDR1 is SGHDT and CDR2 is YYEEEE. With 4 bases removed from V and 0 bases from J, the gap between germline ends came to 12 bases. This CDR3 comprises 15 residues.

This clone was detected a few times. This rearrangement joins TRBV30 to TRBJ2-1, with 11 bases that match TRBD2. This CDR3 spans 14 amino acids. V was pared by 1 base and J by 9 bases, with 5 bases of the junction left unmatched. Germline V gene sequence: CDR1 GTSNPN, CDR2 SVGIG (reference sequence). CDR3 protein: CAWSEGLAVSEQFF. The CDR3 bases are TGTGCCTGGAGTGAGGGACTAGCGGTCAGTGAGCAGTTCTTC.

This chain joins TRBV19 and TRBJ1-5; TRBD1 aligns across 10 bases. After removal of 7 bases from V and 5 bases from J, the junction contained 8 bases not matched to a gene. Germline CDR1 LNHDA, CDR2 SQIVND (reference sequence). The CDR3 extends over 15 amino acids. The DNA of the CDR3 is TGTGCCAGTACTAGGTCGACAGGGGGCTATCAGCCCCAGCATTTT. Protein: CASTRSTGGYQPQHF.

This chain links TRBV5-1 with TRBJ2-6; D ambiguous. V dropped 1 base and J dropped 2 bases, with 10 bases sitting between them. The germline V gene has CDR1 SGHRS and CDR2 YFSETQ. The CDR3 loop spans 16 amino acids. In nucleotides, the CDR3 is TGCGCCAGCAGCTTGTCAGGATTCGCTGGGGCCAACGTCCTGACTTTC. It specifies CASSLSGFAGANVLTF.

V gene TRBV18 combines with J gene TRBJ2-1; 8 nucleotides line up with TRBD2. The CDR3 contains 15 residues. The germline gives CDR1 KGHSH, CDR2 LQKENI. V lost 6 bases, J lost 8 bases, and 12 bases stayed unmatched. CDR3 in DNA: TGTGCCAGCTCCCGGCCGGGACTAGAACGGGATGAGCAGTTCTTC. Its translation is CASSRPGLERDEQFF.

This CDR3 reads CASSGSGQGQETQYF. Written as DNA, the CDR3 is TGTGCCAGCAGTGGTTCTGGACAGGGCCAAGAGACCCAGTACTTC. This sequence joins TRBV2 and TRBJ2-5; TRBD1 aligns across 8 bases. Germline V CDR1 and CDR2: SNHLY, FYNNEI. The CDR3 has 15 amino acids. The V and J ends lost 4 bases and 1 base, in that order; junction bases with no gene match: 5.

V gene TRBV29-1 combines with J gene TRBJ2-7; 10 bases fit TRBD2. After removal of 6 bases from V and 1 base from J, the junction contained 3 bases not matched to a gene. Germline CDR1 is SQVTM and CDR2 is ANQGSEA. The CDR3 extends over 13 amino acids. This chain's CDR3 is CSVSGRASYEQYF. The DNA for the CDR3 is TGCAGCGTCAGCGGGAGGGCATCCTACGAGCAGTACTTC.

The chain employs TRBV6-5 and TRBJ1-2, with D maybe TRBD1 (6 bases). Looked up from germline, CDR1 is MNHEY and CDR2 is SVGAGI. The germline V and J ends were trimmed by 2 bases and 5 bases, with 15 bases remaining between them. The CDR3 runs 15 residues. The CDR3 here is CASSYQKTGHYGYTF. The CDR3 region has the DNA TGTGCCAGCAGTTACCAAAAGACAGGACATTATGGCTACACCTTC.

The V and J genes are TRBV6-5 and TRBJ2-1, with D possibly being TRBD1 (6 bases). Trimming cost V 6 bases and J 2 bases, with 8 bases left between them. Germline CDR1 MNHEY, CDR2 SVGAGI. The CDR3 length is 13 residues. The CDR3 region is CASSRGPYNEQFF. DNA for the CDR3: TGTGCCAGCAGCAGGGGTCCCTACAATGAGCAGTTCTTC.